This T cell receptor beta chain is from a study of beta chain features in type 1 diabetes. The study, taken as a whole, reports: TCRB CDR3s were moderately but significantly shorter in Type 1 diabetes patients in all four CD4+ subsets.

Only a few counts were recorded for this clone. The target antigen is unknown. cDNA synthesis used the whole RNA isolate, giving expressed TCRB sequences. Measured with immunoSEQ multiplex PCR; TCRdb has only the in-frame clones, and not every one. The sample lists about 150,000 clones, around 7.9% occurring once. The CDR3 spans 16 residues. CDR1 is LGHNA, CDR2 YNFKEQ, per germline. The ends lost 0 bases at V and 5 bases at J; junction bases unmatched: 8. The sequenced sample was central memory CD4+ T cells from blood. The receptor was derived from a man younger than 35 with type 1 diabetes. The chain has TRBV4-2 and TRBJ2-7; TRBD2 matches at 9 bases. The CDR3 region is CASSQDWAGGGNEQYF. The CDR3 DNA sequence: TGTGCCAGCAGCCAAGATTGGGCGGGAGGGGGGAACGAGCAGTACTTC.